This T cell receptor beta chain stems from a study of blood T cell repertoires in COVID-19. The CDR3 is 15 amino acids. Trimming pared 0 bases from V and 6 bases from J, leaving 12 bases between. CDR1 is SGHAT, CDR2 FQNNGV, per germline. Method: immunoSEQ multiplex PCR; TCRdb's copy keeps in-frame clones and lacks some. This repertoire shows about 270,000 clones, less than 85% found once; its top ten account for roughly 1.5%. The sample was peripheral blood. The receptor was isolated from a human donor with COVID-19, enrolled during active disease. The donor label of this sample is uncertain. The genes are TRBV11-2 and TRBJ2-1, with D possibly TRBD1 on 6 matching bases. CDR3 nucleotide sequence: TGTGCCAGCAGCTTAGATCGTGCCAGGGGCAATGAGCAGTTCTTC. Its translation is CASSLDRARGNEQFF.